These 11 T cell receptor beta chains originate from one sample sequenced in a study of beta chain features in type 1 diabetes. Sequenced material consisted of expressed TCRB transcripts (all of the isolated RNA was reverse transcribed). Measured with immunoSEQ multiplex PCR; TCRdb has only the in-frame clones, and not every one. The table records roughly 300,000 clones, 11% to 15% of them present only once. Sequencing was performed on central memory CD4+ T cells from blood. The receptors stem from a man aged 25-45 years in good health.

The sample holds many counts of this clone. The chain is built from TRBV28 and TRBJ1-2; tentative D call: TRBD1 (6 bases). V shed 5 bases and J shed 7 bases, with 14 bases lying between them. This CDR3 contains 13 residues. In germline, CDR1 is MDHEN, CDR2 SYDVKM. Here the CDR3 DNA reads TGTGCCAGCAGTGATAGTGCAGGGGTTGGCTACACCTTC. This codes for CASSDSAGVGYTF.

This sequence joins TRBV28 and TRBJ1-2; perhaps TRBD1 as D (6 bases). There are 14 residues in the CDR3. The germline V gene has CDR1 MDHEN and CDR2 SYDVKM. V dropped 5 bases and J dropped 7 bases, with 17 bases sitting between them. CDR3 residues: CASSPGHPIVGYTF. The DNA for the CDR3 is TGTGCCAGCAGTCCGGGACACCCGATAGTTGGCTACACCTTC.

V usage is TRBV19 and J usage is TRBJ2-3, with D perhaps TRBD1 (5 bases). V gave up 3 bases and J gave up 9 bases, with 22 bases separating them. The CDR3 totals 16 residues. In germline, CDR1 is LNHDA, CDR2 SQIVND (reference sequence). The CDR3 spells CASSMVASATRETQYF. The CDR3 DNA is TGTGCCAGTAGTATGGTGGCTAGTGCTACCAGGGAAACGCAGTATTTT.

The chain links TRBV13 to TRBJ2-5; D possibly corresponds to TRBD2 (6 bases). The CDR3 spans 12 residues. CDR1 and CDR2 from the germline V gene are PRHDT and FYEKMQ (reference sequence). The V end was cut by 3 bases, the J end by 7 bases, with 9 bases between. The CDR3 nucleotides are TGTGCCAGCAGCTTGGGGACTTTGACCCAGTACTTC. Translating it yields CASSLGTLTQYF.

The J gene is TRBJ2-6, the V gene TRBV30; perhaps TRBD1 as D (6 bases). This CDR3 has 18 residues. The ends were cut back, 3 bases at V and 3 bases at J, with 21 bases in the middle. Germline V gives CDR1 GTSNPN, CDR2 SVGIG (reference sequence). For the CDR3, the DNA is TGTGCCTGGAGCCCGGGACACGGTGCTTCTTATGGGGCCAACGTCCTGACTTTC. This sequence encodes CAWSPGHGASYGANVLTF.

The sample holds a few counts of this clone. The chain joins TRBV5-1 to TRBJ1-2; D remains unclear. Trimming left V 0 bases short and J 8 bases short, with 11 bases between. CDR3 length: 13 residues. CDR1 SGHRS and CDR2 YFSETQ come from the germline V gene. The CDR3 sequence: CASSLEGLPGYTF. CDR3 sequence (DNA): TGCGCCAGCAGCTTGGAAGGCTTACCGGGCTACACCTTC.

The rearrangement links TRBV28 to TRBJ1-4; D remains unclear. The V end was cut by 5 bases, the J end by 3 bases, with 13 bases between. This CDR3 is 15 amino acids long. The germline CDR1 and CDR2 sequences are MDHEN and SYDVKM. CDR3 DNA: TGTGCCAGCAGTCAGATGACGCGAGCTAATGAAAAACTGTTTTTT. This gives the protein CASSQMTRANEKLFF.

This clone was counted at least ten times. The chain combines TRBV10-3 with TRBJ2-3, with D possibly TRBD1 on 6 matching bases. Germline V gene lookup returns CDR1 ENHRY and CDR2 SYGVKD. The V end lost 6 bases, the J end lost 2 bases, and 15 bases lay between the germline ends. The length of the CDR3 is 15 residues. DNA of the CDR3: TGTGCCATCAGGCAGGAGACAGGAACCACAGATACGCAGTATTTT. This sequence encodes CAIRQETGTTDTQYF.

This clone was counted only a few times. The chain couples TRBV4-1 to TRBJ1-6, with 8 bases identical to TRBD1. Germline V gene lookup returns CDR1 MGHRA and CDR2 YSYEKL. CDR3 length equals 16 residues. V gave up 3 bases and J gave up 5 bases; unmatched junction bases: 6. Here the CDR3 reads CASSQDRTGNNSPLHF. CDR3 bases: TGCGCCAGCAGCCAGGACCGGACAGGGAATAATTCACCCCTCCACTTT.

The rearrangement uses TRBV6-5 and TRBJ1-1; possibly TRBD1 for D (5 bases). CDR1 and CDR2 (germline): MNHEY, SVGAGI. V dropped 6 bases and J dropped 1 base, with 12 bases sitting between them. The CDR3 totals 14 residues. In DNA, the CDR3 is TGTGCCAGCAGAGGGGACGGAGGGAACACTGAAGCTTTCTTT. It codes for CASRGDGGNTEAFF.

V usage is TRBV9 and J usage is TRBJ2-5; TRBD1 agrees at 7 bases. The CDR3 is 14 residues long. V trimming: 3 bases; J trimming: 1 base; junction bases outside the gene matches: 3. Looked up from germline, CDR1 is SGDLS and CDR2 is YYNGEE. DNA for the CDR3: TGTGCCAGCAGCGAGGGGGCGGCCCAAGAGACCCAGTACTTC. Translated, it gives CASSEGAAQETQYF.